This T cell receptor beta chain was captured by sequencing in a study of T cell responses to AZD1222 COVID-19 vaccine. The study's findings and limits: Only a handful of individuals given AZD1222 were seropositive at baseline. Sampled repertoires all dated from after the peak T cell response.

The CDR3 loop spans 13 amino acids. Here immunoSEQ multiplex PCR was the method, and the copy in TCRdb shows in-frame clones only, minus some. The table has 150,000 to 200,000 clones, roughly nine tenths seen once. As for this clone: Its specificity is unknown.

The chain is built from TRBV21-1 and TRBJ2-5; TRBD1 is the table's D call, not checked against the DNA. TRBV21-1 has pseudogene status. The TCR comes from an adult in good health. Specimen: peripheral blood, collected on day 0 of AZD1222 vaccination. Here the CDR3 DNA reads TGTGCCAGCAGCCCCAGGGTCCCCGAGACCCAGTACTTC. It specifies CASSPRVPETQYF.